The rows below give T cell receptor beta chains drawn from one sample of a study of glioma-infiltrating T cells. TCRdb re-analysed the multiplex PCR reads in MiXCR, keeping a single row per CDR3 protein. Of about 89,000 distinct CDR3 sequences listed, 20% to 25% are singletons. The sample was glioma tissue, nonneoplastic brain tissue, or PBMCs (not recorded which). All receptors derive from a human donor with low-grade glioma or glioblastoma, undergoing nonglioma brain surgery, or in good health (not recorded which). Each CDR3 is given with its conserved first and last residue. Not all rows give a size; the values are once, few, many and, for expanded clones, a class.

>many|TRBV7-2|TRBJ2-5
CASSLDNQETQYF
>few|TRBV7-9|TRBJ2-3
CASSSTIQRPTASTGQPTDTQYF
>many|TRBV2|TRBJ2-7
CASSRDRGPNEQYF
>NA|TRBV29-1|TRBJ2-1
CSVEGLKRADEFF
>many|TRBV28|TRBJ2-3
CASSPGGGPTNTQYF
>many|TRBV10-3|TRBJ1-5
CAISDQGQRSNQPQHF
>many|TRBV19|TRBJ2-1
CASSRGGSYNEQFF
>medium-sized|TRBV6-1|TRBJ2-3
CASSDLAVRNTQYF
>many|TRBV7-9|TRBJ1-1
CASSLVGQGRTEAFF
>NA|TRBV2|TRBJ2-2
CASRTENTGELFF
>many|TRBV2|TRBJ2-5
CASSAELAGGPETQYF
>NA|TRBV3-1|TRBJ2-5
CASSQRGGQGTQYF
>many|TRBV20-1|TRBJ1-1
CSARTGGTEAFF
>NA|TRBV5-1|TRBJ2-7
CASRVGRSGEQYF
>many|TRBV6-1|TRBJ1-1
CASSYEGHPNTEAFF
>NA|TRBV5-1|TRBJ2-1
CASSQVEDPYNEQFF
>NA|TRBV12-3/TRBV12-4|TRBJ2-3
CASSSPWWGTDTQYF
>many|TRBV12-3/TRBV12-4|TRBJ2-7
CASSQRGQGAREQYF
>many|TRBV6-1|TRBJ1-1
CASTPGQGVNTEAFF
>many|TRBV3-1|TRBJ1-1
CASSQAATGGEAFF
>NA|TRBV4-1|TRBJ1-1
CASSQVDRVNTEAFF
>many|TRBV18|TRBJ1-1
CASSPLSTKNTEAFF
>few|TRBV2|TRBJ2-7
CASRLGRGPREQYF
>few|TRBV3-1|TRBJ1-1
CTSSQGRGRGDTEAFF
>few|TRBV7-9|TRBJ1-3
CASSPRENTIYF
>many|TRBV3-1|TRBJ1-6
CASSGSRGRAFSSPLHF
>many|TRBV20-1|TRBJ2-1
CSPLGGEREQFF
>NA|TRBV27|TRBJ1-1
CASSPWGRGGEVYLLMAFF
>many|TRBV12-3/TRBV12-4|TRBJ2-7
CASSRDRASEQYF
>NA|TRBV2|TRBJ1-5
CASSEGPYSNQPQHF
>NA|TRBV5-1|TRBJ2-5
CASSFSSGRVETQYF
>many|TRBV2|TRBJ1-1
CASSYRDRELGTEAFF
>many|TRBV11-3|TRBJ2-1
CASSLASVGYEQFF
>many|TRBV18|TRBJ2-1
CASSPALLALSSYNEQFF
>few|TRBV5-4|TRBJ2-1
CASSVGDEQFF
>many|TRBV3-1|TRBJ2-1
CATKDWGDNNEQFF
>many|TRBV7-2|TRBJ1-5
CASSLDRALHQPQHF
>NA|TRBV20-1|TRBJ2-1
CSARDEKRDSYEQFF
>NA|TRBV6-1|TRBJ2-5
CASSHTSGGIQETQYF
>many|TRBV7-9|TRBJ1-1
CASSRPGTGSRTEAFF